This TCR beta chain derives from a study of blood T cells in healthy people across ages. Germline CDR1 ENHRY, CDR2 SYGVKD. The V gene lost 6 bases and the J gene lost 0 bases, with 12 bases spanning the gap. This CDR3 has 14 residues. For the second PCR, which ran for about 7 to 11 cycles, a sample-barcoded 5' primer and a J-beta primer mix were used. A template-switch adaptor containing 12 random nucleotides labeled each cDNA molecule. A minimum of 2.5 million CDR3-containing paired-end reads was obtained for each sample. TCRdb used MiXCR to reprocess the 5' RACE reads, holding one entry per CDR3 protein. The table lists approximately 880,000 distinct CDR3 sequences, roughly 50% of them singletons.

V gene TRBV10-3 combines with J gene TRBJ2-7, with D perhaps TRBD1 or TRBD2 (5 bases each). The specimen was blood. This sequence was found in a man aged 25 to 40 in good health. The CDR3 coding sequence is TGTGCCATCAGAGGGACGGCAAGCTCCTACGAGCAGTACTTC. Its protein product is CAIRGTASSYEQYF.